Shown below are 2 T cell receptor beta chains from a single sample sequenced in a study of control samples from healthy donors and cancer patients. Clones were read by immunoSEQ multiplex PCR, and TCRdb kept only the in-frame ones, dropping some. The sample consists of tens of thousands of clones, roughly 92% of them appearing once. Sequenced sample: blood. The receptors shown here come from a woman between 50 and 59 years old in good health.

The chain joins TRBV15 to TRBJ2-3; TRBD1 is a possible D gene (5 bases). Germline V lookup: CDR1 LNHNV, CDR2 YYDKDF (reference sequence). Deletions cut 5 bases from V and 4 bases from J, with 19 bases between. This CDR3 comprises 16 residues. CDR3: CATSYVRAYGPDTQYF. CDR3 DNA sequence: TGTGCCACCAGCTATGTCAGGGCGTATGGCCCAGATACGCAGTATTTT.

The chain links TRBV3-1 (or the pseudogene TRBV3-2) to TRBJ2-2; possible D gene TRBD2, 5 bases. Germline CDR1 is LGHDT and CDR2 is YNNKEL (reference sequence). The CDR3 totals 14 residues. The germline V and J ends were trimmed by 6 bases and 3 bases, with 11 bases remaining between them. For the CDR3, the DNA is TGTGCCAGCAGTCTACAACTAGACACCGGGGAGCTGTTTTTT. Encoded protein: CASSLQLDTGELFF.